This TCR beta chain was documented in a study of blood T cell repertoires in COVID-19. Study-level information: The United States, Italy and Spain provided the acute and convalescent COVID-19 samples. The cDNA or gDNA used as material had been derived from T cells, B-cell-depleted T cells, or PBMCs.

The CDR3 has 13 residues. The V gene lost 6 bases and the J gene lost 5 bases, with 13 bases spanning the gap. CDR1 is MNHNY and CDR2 is SVGAGI in the germline V gene (reference sequence). By share, this clone ranks as medium-sized. Profiling relied on immunoSEQ multiplex PCR, and the TCRdb table lists in-frame clones only, not all of them. The table lists about 42,000 clones, about 77% of them singletons. Specimen: peripheral blood. The TCR was taken from a man at least 80 years old with acute or convalescent COVID-19. This chain joins TRBV6-6 and TRBJ1-1, with D perhaps TRBD1 (6 bases). The CDR3 loop is CASSPDRKTEAFF. CDR3 sequence (DNA): TGTGCCAGCAGCCCCGACAGGAAAACTGAAGCTTTCTTT.